This T cell receptor beta chain appears in the sequencing data of a study of cytomegalovirus exposure and HLA in healthy donors (dated by TCRdb to the late 2010s). The study in broad terms: An earlier analysis of several hundred of the donors reported about 300 Gb of sequence data and 100 million to 120 million unique TCR beta sequences obtained from approximately 180 million T cells. The study was designed to test whether signatures of past pathogen exposure could be identified by cataloging public T cell receptors. To study patterns of TCR occurrence, a later analysis re-analyzed previously published TCR beta repertoires from 666 donors and added high-resolution HLA genotyping. To decide whether each TCR beta V gene segment behaved as functional or pseudogenic, an earlier analysis of approximately 590 of the donors relied on high-throughput TCR beta sequencing. Both class I and class II loci were covered by HLA typing, at four-digit resolution. In a later genetic analysis, genome-wide SNP genotypes for about 55% of the roughly 700 donors were used, and that subset was treated as a discovery cohort. The study profiled the T cell repertoires of 550 to 700 subjects by immunosequencing and related them to cytomegalovirus serostatus. Donor age, sex, ethnicity and CMV serostatus were compiled together with the repertoire data. Of the approximately 400 genotyped donors, over 65% fell in the genetic ancestry cluster associated with self-reported Caucasian donors. Around 300 gigabases of sequencing data and 78 million or so unique TCR sequences were included in an early release covering around 600 HLA-typed donors. On average, roughly 240,000 unique TCR beta nucleotide sequences were sequenced per donor among 350 to 400 genotyped donors of the cohort, with 15% to 20% of those sequences being non-productive. All discovery cohort repertoires had been generated on a single sequencing platform. Typing coverage differed by locus: A, B, C, DRB1 and DQB1 were typed in roughly 620-640 donors, DQA1 in 500 to 550, DPA1 in 600 to 610, and DPB1 in 400 to 490. A handful of DR-DQ haplotypes were handled as single units for association and clustering because linkage in the cohort was strong. To predict cytomegalovirus infection status, the study combined high-throughput TCR immunosequencing, statistical association of individual TCRs with disease status, and machine learning. In addition to the first cohort of 666 subjects, a separate validation cohort of approximately 120 different subjects was used. The later analysis used no new phenotypic data to find candidate immune exposures, relying instead on TCR beta sequences and their occurrence across donors. Study-wide conclusions, independent of this receptor: When HLA alleles, especially DR and DQ, strongly co-occurred, TCR associations were difficult to assign to individual alleles. Correlated functional status among segregating V segments might reflect linkage disequilibrium, but an unknown experimental factor could not be ruled out. A cluster of highly shared sequence variants was judged likely to represent a technical artifact of the sequencing pipeline. According to a later genetic analysis, donors in an Asian-associated ancestry cluster had fewer N-insertions in productive TCRs than the approximately 630-donor mean. Most CMV-associated TCR beta chains appeared to be HLA-restricted in a later analysis, and the HLA associations seemed to be driven largely by CMV exposure. In the study, around 150 TCR beta chains were listed as associated with cytomegalovirus. The presence/absence analyses assumed that sequencing depth was roughly uniform across donors, and that assumption may not be true. Specific HLA alleles were associated with about 17,000 TCR beta sequences at a false discovery rate of 0.05 in a later analysis. A few of the identified cytomegalovirus-associated TCR beta chains were confirmed in vitro to be specific for cytomegalovirus antigens. It was suggested by the authors that the approach could potentially be generalized to other disease states and immunological phenotypes. The 87-base-pair reads could not distinguish some IMGT-functional V segments, including TRBV6-2 and TRBV6-3, so those segments were excluded. Because HLA typing was missing for some donors at each locus, association tests included only the typed subset. A later analysis found that HLA-associated TCR beta chains were more clonally expanded and had lower generation probabilities than equally common non-associated chains. Most TCR sequences were seen in very few donors, while some public TCRs were found in many individuals. CMV serostatus was the only immune exposure information available for the cohort. In a later genetic analysis, a missense DCLRE1C variant was associated with V-gene and J-gene trimming of TCR beta chains, and the association was replicated in an independent cohort. In a later analysis, TCR association rates were found to vary across HLA loci, with the most associated TCRs seen for DRB1 alleles and the fewest for HLA-C alleles. A further reported finding was that TCR beta sequences accurately predicted the HLA-A and HLA-B alleles for most subjects in the first cohort. Some 16 rarely observed V segments, including chromosome 9 orphons, were excluded from the earlier analysis of several hundred of the donors because counts were too low. The cohort was sequenced for TCR beta chains only, and without alpha or paired-chain data the features that could be detected were limited. Broadly in line with IMGT annotations, most TCR beta V segments showed up in productive rearrangements about 90% or about 30% of the time in an earlier analysis of several hundred of the donors. Cytomegalovirus status was reported to be diagnosed by the classifier with high specificity and sensitivity in both the original and validation cohorts. According to a later analysis, parvovirus B19, influenza, CMV and Epstein-Barr virus appeared linked to several top co-occurrence clusters.

From its cysteine to its phenylalanine, the CDR3 spans 15 amino acids. CDR3 DNA is the only sequence kept; it has 45 bases, read in frame from the first base. CDR1 and CDR2, looked up from the germline V gene (reference sequence), are LNHDA and SQIVND. V is reduced by 11 bases and J by 2 bases, leaving a spacing of 20 bases between them. Worth noting for this clone: Its specific antigen is unknown. One base away there is no much larger clone; base qualities are not given.

Libraries were prepared through the immunoSEQ multiplex PCR assay. For the multiplex PCR, a mixture combining 60 forward primers for TCR Vbeta segments and 13 reverse primers for TCR Jbeta segments was used. Amplification of the CDR3 region of rearranged TCR beta genes was performed with a multiplex PCR assay on genomic DNA. Amplified TCR beta libraries were sequenced as 87-base-pair reads on the Illumina HiSeq System. The original pipeline was this. A later analysis tallied 80 million to 95 million unique TCR beta chains across the 666 repertoires, and approximately 12 million of those chains were shared by two or more donors. To remove PCR and sequencing errors, raw reads were error-corrected and collapsed into unique sequences using a nearest-neighbor algorithm that merged closely related sequences. V, D and J gene segments were assigned by aligning CDR3 sequences to IMGT reference sequences. For a sequence to be retained, at least a six-nucleotide match to both a V gene segment and a J gene segment was required. Rearrangements were classified as productive when the CDR3 lacked stop codons and remained in frame with V and J, and all other rearrangements were classified as non-productive. Following IMGT convention, CDR3 was defined as the stretch from the second conserved V-encoded cysteine up to the conserved J-encoded phenylalanine. Sequences without an unambiguous match to a single V gene segment were excluded from the earlier analysis of several hundred of the donors. In an earlier analysis of approximately 550 of the donors, V segments were called functional above 56.7% productive rearrangements and were called segregating when the between-donor standard deviation exceeded 5%. A statistical classification framework was developed to diagnose cytomegalovirus status using the catalog of TCR beta chain sequences. V and J gene assignment, in a later analysis, came from comparing TCR nucleotide sequences with IMGT/GENE-DB human TR gene sequences. In a later analysis, CDR3 sequences and most-parsimonious VDJ recombination scenarios were assigned using the TCRdist pipeline. In a later analysis, each TCR beta chain was defined by its CDR3 amino acid sequence together with its V-gene family, and reads without a unique V-gene family were excluded. To address suspected cross-contamination and a sequencing artifact, a later analysis removed approximately 590 highly shared, low-generation-probability nucleotide sequences. For each public chain, a later analysis derived a clonal expansion index from normalized ranks of inferred template counts within each repertoire. Generation probabilities in a later analysis came from a VDJ recombination model fitted to out-of-frame rearrangements, and those results were checked against IGoR. A later analysis scored TCR-TCR, TCR-HLA and TCR-CMV co-occurrence with hypergeometric tests, applying a repertoire-size bias correction to TCR pairs. To estimate false discovery rates, a later analysis permuted the HLA or CMV assignments 20 times. In a later analysis, co-occurring TCRs were grouped using DBSCAN, and TCRdist sequence similarity was added for clustering within HLA-allele-positive subsets. For co-occurrence clustering, repertoires with fewer than 30,000 or more than 120,000 public chains were excluded, along with roughly five repertoires with anomalous nucleotide sharing. TCRdb retrieved this table from immuneACCESS and kept in-frame rearrangements only. Not all clones are present; in checked studies, unresolved V genes account for under half, and no reason is known for the remainder. V and J calls and clone size are as listed in that table; D and trimming were resolved from the DNA. A total of over 150,000 clones appear in this sample, about 90% of them only once. The ten largest clones capture 0.2% to 0.3% of the sample.

In total, around 600 healthy bone marrow donors made up the cohort. At the time of sampling, every cohort member was nominally healthy, though immune exposures that went unrecorded were likely present. The donor tested CMV seronegative, placing the donor among the 350 to 400 seronegative members of the cohort. A peripheral blood sample was collected from each donor, and TCR beta sequencing was performed on peripheral blood mononuclear cells. Genomic DNA extraction from the blood cell samples was performed with the Qiagen DNeasy Blood Extraction Kit. Sequencing was done on a sample of PBMCs. The sequence links TRBV19 to TRBJ2-3; TRBD2 is a weak D gene call, 6 bases matching. This receptor was taken from a girl under three years old in good health and CMV-seronegative. In nucleotides, the sequence is TGTGCCTCGTCACTATTAGCGGAAAACACAGATACGCAGTATTTT. It is translated as CASSLLAENTDTQYF. Beyond the CDR3, the reference TRBV19 and TRBJ2-3 genes provide the residues; the full variable domain reads: DGGITQSPKYLFRKEGQNVTLSCEQNLNHDAMYWYRQDPGQGLRLIYYSQIVNDFQKGDIAEGYSVSREKKESFPLTVTSAQKNPTAFYLCASSLLAENTDTQYFGPGTRLTVL.